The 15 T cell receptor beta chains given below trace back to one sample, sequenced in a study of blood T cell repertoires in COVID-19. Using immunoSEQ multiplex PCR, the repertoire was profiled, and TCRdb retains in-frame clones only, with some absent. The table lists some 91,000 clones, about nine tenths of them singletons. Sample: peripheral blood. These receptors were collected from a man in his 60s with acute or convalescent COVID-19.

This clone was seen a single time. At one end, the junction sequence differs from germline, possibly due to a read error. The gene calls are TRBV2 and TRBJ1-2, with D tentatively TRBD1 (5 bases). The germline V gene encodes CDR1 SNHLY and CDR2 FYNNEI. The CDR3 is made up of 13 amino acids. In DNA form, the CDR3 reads TGTGCCACCAGTCTGGACACAAACTATGGCTACACCTTC. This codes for CATSLDTNYGYTF.

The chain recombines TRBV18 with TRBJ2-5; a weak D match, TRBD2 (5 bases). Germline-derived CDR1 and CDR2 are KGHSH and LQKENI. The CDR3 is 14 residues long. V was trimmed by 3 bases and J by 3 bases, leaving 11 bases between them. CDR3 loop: CASSPRDLKETQYF. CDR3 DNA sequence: TGTGCCAGCTCACCCCGGGATCTGAAAGAGACCCAGTACTTC.

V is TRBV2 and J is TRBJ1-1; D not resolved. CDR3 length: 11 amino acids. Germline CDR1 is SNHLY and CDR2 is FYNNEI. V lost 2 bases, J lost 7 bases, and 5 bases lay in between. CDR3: CASSEIREAFF. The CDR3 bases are TGTGCCAGCAGTGAAATCCGTGAAGCTTTCTTT.

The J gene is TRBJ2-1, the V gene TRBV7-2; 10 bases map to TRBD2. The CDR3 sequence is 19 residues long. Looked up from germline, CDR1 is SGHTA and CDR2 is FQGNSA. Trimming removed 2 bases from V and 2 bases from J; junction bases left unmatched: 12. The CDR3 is CASSLQVASGGTAYNEQFF. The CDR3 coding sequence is TGTGCCAGCAGCTTACAGGTGGCTAGCGGGGGTACCGCCTACAATGAGCAGTTCTTC.

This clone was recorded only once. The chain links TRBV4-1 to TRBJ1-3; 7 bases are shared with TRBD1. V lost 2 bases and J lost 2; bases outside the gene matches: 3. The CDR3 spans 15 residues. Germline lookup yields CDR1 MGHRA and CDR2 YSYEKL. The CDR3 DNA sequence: TGCGCCAGCAGCCAAACAGGGGTACCTGGAAACACCATATATTTT. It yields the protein CASSQTGVPGNTIYF.

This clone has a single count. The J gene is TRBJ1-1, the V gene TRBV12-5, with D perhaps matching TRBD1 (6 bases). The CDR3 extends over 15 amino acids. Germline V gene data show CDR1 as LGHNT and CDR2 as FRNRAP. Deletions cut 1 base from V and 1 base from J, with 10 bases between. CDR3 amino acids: CASGLAIRGNTEAFF. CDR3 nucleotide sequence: TGTGCTAGTGGTTTGGCCATCAGGGGGAACACTGAAGCTTTCTTT.

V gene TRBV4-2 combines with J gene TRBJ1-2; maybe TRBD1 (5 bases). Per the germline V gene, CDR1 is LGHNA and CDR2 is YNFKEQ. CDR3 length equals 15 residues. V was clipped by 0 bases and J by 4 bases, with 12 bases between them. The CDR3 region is CASSQDRGEPYGYTF. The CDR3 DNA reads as TGTGCCAGCAGCCAAGATCGGGGGGAACCCTATGGCTACACCTTC.

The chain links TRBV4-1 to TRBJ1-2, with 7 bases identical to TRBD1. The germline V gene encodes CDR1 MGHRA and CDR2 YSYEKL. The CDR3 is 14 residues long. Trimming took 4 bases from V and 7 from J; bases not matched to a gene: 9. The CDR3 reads CASSLEGGAGGYTF. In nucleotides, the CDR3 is TGCGCCAGCAGCCTCGAAGGGGGCGCCGGTGGCTACACCTTC.

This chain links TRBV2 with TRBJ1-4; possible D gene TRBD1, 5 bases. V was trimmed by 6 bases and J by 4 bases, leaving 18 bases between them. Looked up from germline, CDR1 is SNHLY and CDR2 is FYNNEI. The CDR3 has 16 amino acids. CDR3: CASRGAVAGSNEKLFF. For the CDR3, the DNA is TGTGCCAGCAGAGGGGCCGTGGCGGGGAGTAATGAAAAACTGTTTTTT.

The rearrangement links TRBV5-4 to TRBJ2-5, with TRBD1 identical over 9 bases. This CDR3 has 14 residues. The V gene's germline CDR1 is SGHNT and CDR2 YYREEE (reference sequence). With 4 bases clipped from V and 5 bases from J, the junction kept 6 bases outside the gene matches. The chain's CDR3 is CASSQDRGRETQYF. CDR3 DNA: TGTGCCAGCAGCCAGGACAGGGGCCGCGAGACCCAGTACTTC. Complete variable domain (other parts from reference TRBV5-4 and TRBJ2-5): ETGVTQSPTHLIKTRGQQVTLRCSSQSGHNTVSWYQQALGQGPQFIFQYYREEENGRGNFPPRFSGLQFPNYSSELNVNALELDDSALYLCASSQDRGRETQYFGPGTRLLVL.

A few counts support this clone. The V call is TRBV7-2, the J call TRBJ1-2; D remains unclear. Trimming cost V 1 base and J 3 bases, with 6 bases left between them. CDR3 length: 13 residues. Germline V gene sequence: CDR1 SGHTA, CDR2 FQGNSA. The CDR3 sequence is CASSLGQDYGYTF. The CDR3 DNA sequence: TGTGCCAGCAGCTTAGGACAAGACTATGGCTACACCTTC.

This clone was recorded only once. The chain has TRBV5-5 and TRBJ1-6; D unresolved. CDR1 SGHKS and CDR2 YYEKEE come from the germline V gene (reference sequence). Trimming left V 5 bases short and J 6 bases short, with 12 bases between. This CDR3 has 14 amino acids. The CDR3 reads CASRGEVSNSPLHF. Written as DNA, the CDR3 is TGTGCCAGCAGGGGAGAGGTCTCTAATTCACCCCTCCACTTT.

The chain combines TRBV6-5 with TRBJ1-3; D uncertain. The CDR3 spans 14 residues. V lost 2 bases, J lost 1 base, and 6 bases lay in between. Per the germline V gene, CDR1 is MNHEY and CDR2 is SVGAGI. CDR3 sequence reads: CASSYTRSGNTIYF. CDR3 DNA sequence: TGTGCCAGCAGTTACACGCGATCTGGAAACACCATATATTTT.

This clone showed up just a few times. The CDR3 loop is CASSGADSLSWGSPLHF. In DNA form, the CDR3 reads TGTGCCAGCAGCGGGGCGGACAGCCTCTCTTGGGGTTCACCCCTCCACTTT. V and J are TRBV7-9 and TRBJ1-6, with D tentatively TRBD1 (6 bases). This CDR3 comprises 17 residues. Deletions cut 5 bases from V and 9 bases from J, with 23 bases between. The V gene's germline CDR1 is SEHNR and CDR2 FQNEAQ (reference sequence).

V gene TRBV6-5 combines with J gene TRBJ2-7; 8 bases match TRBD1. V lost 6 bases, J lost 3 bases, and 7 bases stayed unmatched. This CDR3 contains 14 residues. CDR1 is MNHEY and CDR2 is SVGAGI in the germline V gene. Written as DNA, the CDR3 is TGTGCCAGCAGCGCGACAGGGGCAGGCTACGAGCAGTACTTC. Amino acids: CASSATGAGYEQYF.